This T cell receptor (beta chain) was profiled in a study of post-analysis software for immune sequencing data. General study points: People with multiple sclerosis had a significantly lower normalized Chao1 diversity than controls did. Strong co-clustering by F measure linked samples that shared a preparation batch. Higher frequency in patients than in controls was seen for roughly five TRBV segments, with TRBV5-6, TRBV5-1 and TRBV20-1 among them.

The CDR3 consists of 14 residues. Between the trimmed V and J ends, which lost 10 bases and 2 bases, there was a span of 17 bases. In the case of this clonotype: The antigen remains unidentified.

Unique molecular identifiers had been added to the TCR beta cDNA libraries. MiXCR was run by TCRdb on the PCR reads, yielding one entry per CDR3 protein. The repertoire holds about 770,000 distinct CDR3 sequences, with about 45% as singletons. Sequencing was done on a sample of blood. This receptor was identified in a girl aged 10 to 17 with multiple sclerosis. This chain links TRBV12-3 or TRBV12-4 with TRBJ2-5; the D gene is possibly TRBD2 (6 bases). The CDR3 DNA reads TGTGCCACCCGGACTGGCGGGAAACAAGAGACCCAGTACTTC. This sequence encodes CATRTGGKQETQYF.